These 9 T cell receptor beta chains share one sample of origin, sequenced in a study of response to subunit inactivated influenza vaccine. TCRdb reanalysed the RT-PCR reads using MiXCR and keeps one entry per CDR3 protein. The sample consists of fewer than 250,000 distinct CDR3 sequences, approximately 15% of them appearing once. The source was CD8+ T cells sorted from PBMCs, collected roughly 5 days after vaccination. All receptors derive from a man in his forties or fifties who received an inactivated influenza vaccine.

The genes are TRBV19 and TRBJ1-5; D remains ambiguous. The CDR3 is 16 amino acids. CDR1 and CDR2 (germline): LNHDA, SQIVND (reference sequence). V dropped 8 bases and J dropped 3 bases, with 20 bases sitting between them. The CDR3 sequence is CASSPEPVRANQPQHF. CDR3 sequence (DNA): TGTGCCAGTTCCCCCGAGCCAGTCCGGGCCAATCAGCCCCAGCATTTT.

This clonotype showed up many times. V gene TRBV12-3 or TRBV12-4 combines with J gene TRBJ1-2; D is uncertain. The CDR3 has 14 residues. Deletions cut 4 bases from V and 5 bases from J, with 14 bases between. DNA of the CDR3: TGTGCCAGCAGTTCCCAGACGGAGGTTTATGGCTACACCTTC. Translating it yields CASSSQTEVYGYTF.

The V and J genes are TRBV15 and TRBJ1-5; unclear D gene. Trimming left V 0 bases short and J 6 bases short, with 6 bases between. CDR1 LNHNV and CDR2 YYDKDF come from the germline V gene (reference sequence). The CDR3 length is 13 residues. In nucleotides, the CDR3 is TGTGCCACCAGCAGAGATCGCACTCAGCCCCAGCATTTT. Encoded protein: CATSRDRTQPQHF.

This chain joins TRBV3-1 and TRBJ2-2; D is undetermined. The CDR3 is made up of 15 amino acids. The V gene lost 11 bases and the J gene lost 1 base, with 17 bases spanning the gap. Germline CDR1 is LGHDT and CDR2 is YNNKEL (reference sequence). CDR3 nucleotide sequence: TGTGCCTCCACCCAGCTGACTCTGAACACCGGGGAGCTGTTTTTT. This translates into CASTQLTLNTGELFF.

This clonotype was observed a few times. The chain has TRBV6-1 and TRBJ2-5; 7 nucleotides line up with TRBD2. After removal of 6 bases from V and 4 bases from J, the junction contained 5 bases not matched to a gene. This CDR3 has 13 residues. The germline V gene has CDR1 MNHNS and CDR2 SASEGT. The CDR3 nucleotides read TGTGCCAGCAGGCCCCGCGGGAGAGAGACCCAGTACTTC. Protein sequence: CASRPRGRETQYF.

This rearrangement joins TRBV7-9 to TRBJ2-1; TRBD1 matches at 12 bases. The germline CDR1 and CDR2 sequences are SEHNR and FQNEAQ (reference sequence). V lost 2 bases and J lost 6; bases outside the gene matches: 5. The CDR3 has 16 residues. In nucleotides, the CDR3 is TGTGCCAGCAGCTTACCCCCGGGACAGGGGGCCAATGAGCAGTTCTTC. Its translation is CASSLPPGQGANEQFF. The variable domain in full, with the rest retrieved from reference TRBV7-9 and TRBJ2-1, is DTGVSQNPRHKITKRGQNVTFRCDPISEHNRLYWYRQTLGQGPEFLTYFQNEAQLEKSRLLSDRFSAERPKGSFSTLEIQRTEQGDSAMYLCASSLPPGQGANEQFFGPGTRLTVL.

V and J are TRBV6-1 and TRBJ1-2; 9 bases agree with TRBD1. V gave up 7 bases and J gave up 2 bases; unmatched junction bases: 14. This CDR3 has 17 residues. Germline V lookup: CDR1 MNHNS, CDR2 SASEGT. CDR3 sequence reads: CASTPRGTGQWNYGYTF. CDR3 coding DNA: TGTGCCAGCACCCCCCGCGGGACAGGGCAGTGGAACTATGGCTACACCTTC.

The V call is TRBV6-5, the J call TRBJ2-1; 9 positions agree with TRBD1. CDR3 length: 15 residues. V lost 4 bases to trimming and J lost 4 bases; unmatched junction nucleotides: 5. Germline-derived CDR1 and CDR2 are MNHEY and SVGAGI. CDR3 sequence reads: CASSSGQGLYNEQFF. The CDR3 DNA is TGTGCCAGCAGTTCAGGACAGGGGTTATACAATGAGCAGTTCTTC.

The chain has TRBV19 and TRBJ1-4; D might be TRBD1 (5 bases). The CDR3 runs to 14 residues. Looked up from germline, CDR1 is LNHDA and CDR2 is SQIVND (reference sequence). Trimming took off 5 bases at V and 10 bases at J, with 17 bases between the two ends. The CDR3 DNA sequence: TGTGCCAGTAGTCCCCTTACGGTTGGGGGAAAACTGTTTTTT. It encodes CASSPLTVGGKLFF.